The 3 T cell receptor beta chains reported below all come from one sample, sequenced in a study of regulatory T cells in long-lasting Graves disease. Time point: persistent/refractory GD, antithyroid drugs over 5 years with positive TRAb. Generation of the TCR library employed RNA extracted from PBMCs. Both iRepertoire HTBI primers and Arm-PCR of CDR3 regions were used to build the TCR beta libraries. TCRdb itself ran the multiplex PCR reads through MiXCR, one entry per CDR3 protein. The sample gives approximately 350,000 distinct CDR3 sequences, roughly 25% of which show up once; around 30% is in the top ten. The sample in question was peripheral blood mononuclear cells (PBMCs), obtained when the disease was refractory, from a patient treated with antithyroid drugs. All receptors derive from a woman in her thirties or forties with Graves disease.

This clonotype was seen at least ten times. The chain combines TRBV28 with TRBJ1-5; tentative D call: TRBD1 (5 bases). Trimming removed 5 bases at V and 5 bases at J, with 25 bases between. The CDR3 is made up of 18 amino acids. Per the germline V gene, CDR1 is MDHEN and CDR2 is SYDVKM. The CDR3 sequence is CASSLMGLRAKLHQPQHF. The CDR3 DNA reads TGTGCCAGCAGTCTCATGGGACTTCGGGCGAAACTCCATCAGCCCCAGCATTTT.

The CDR3 reads CASSMGAYNQPQHF. In DNA, the CDR3 is TGTGCCAGTAGTATGGGGGCTTACAATCAGCCCCAGCATTTT. The chain has TRBV19 and TRBJ1-5; D perhaps matches TRBD1 (6 bases). CDR3 size: 14 residues. The germline V gene encodes CDR1 LNHDA and CDR2 SQIVND (reference sequence). V was shortened by 3 bases and J by 3 bases, with 9 bases between the two germline ends.

In this sample, this clonotype turned up many times. V usage is TRBV28 and J usage is TRBJ1-1; D unresolved. This CDR3 is 14 amino acids long. Germline V gives CDR1 MDHEN, CDR2 SYDVKM. Deletions cut 1 base from V and 0 bases from J, with 6 bases between. CDR3 sequence (DNA): TGTGCCAGCAGTTTATTAACAGTGAACACTGAAGCTTTCTTT. It encodes CASSLLTVNTEAFF.